The clone carrying this TCR beta chain was seen a few times. Other DNA sequences in the same sample also yield this CDR3. This sample was included in a study of blood T cell repertoires in COVID-19. Donors were grouped by their self-reported clinical history. V lost 2 bases and J 5 bases, leaving 6 bases between the germline ends. This CDR3 comprises 13 residues. CDR1 SGHVS and CDR2 FNYEAQ come from the germline V gene. Sequenced by immunoSEQ multiplex PCR; TCRdb stores in-frame clones only, minus some. The profile covers 260,000 or so clones, with 85% appearing a single time and roughly 2.6% taken by the ten largest.

This sequence joins TRBV7-6 and TRBJ2-2; D is perhaps TRBD1 (5 bases). Sequenced input: PBMCs or T cells enriched from blood (not recorded which). The TCR originated in a woman aged 50 to 60 who had recovered from COVID-19. As DNA, the CDR3 is TGTGCCAGCAGCTTATCAGGGACCGGGGAGCTGTTTTTT. This encodes CASSLSGTGELFF.